These 15 T cell receptor beta chains share one sample of origin, sequenced in a study of cytomegalovirus exposure and HLA in healthy donors. Assay used: immunoSEQ multiplex PCR; TCRdb lists only in-frame clones, some missing. Seen here are approximately 50,000 clones, just over 85% observed once, and the top ten hold approximately 6.7%. Material for sequencing was PBMCs. These receptor sequences come from a woman in her twenties or thirties in good health and CMV-seronegative.

The rearrangement links TRBV7-8 to TRBJ2-1; a possible D gene is TRBD1 (5 bases). Trimming took off 8 bases at V and 0 bases at J, with 14 bases between the two ends. CDR3 length: 15 amino acids. The germline gives CDR1 SGHVS, CDR2 FQNEAQ. The CDR3 sequence: CASHGWGYSYNEQFF. CDR3 nucleotide sequence: TGTGCCAGCCACGGTTGGGGCTACTCCTACAATGAGCAGTTCTTC.

V is TRBV6-1 and J is TRBJ1-1; no clear D gene. Germline values: CDR1 MNHNS, CDR2 SASEGT. V lost 8 bases, J lost 1 base, and 11 bases lay in between. This CDR3 has 13 amino acids. CDR3 DNA: TGTGCCAGCTCTCCTACAGAGAACACTGAAGCTTTCTTT. It yields the protein CASSPTENTEAFF.

V is TRBV6-6 and J is TRBJ2-3; tentative D call: TRBD1 (6 bases). The CDR3 extends over 12 amino acids. Looked up from germline, CDR1 is MNHNY and CDR2 is SVGAGI (reference sequence). The germline V and J ends were trimmed by 10 bases and 0 bases, with 8 bases remaining between them. The CDR3 is CAIQGSTDTQYF. In DNA, the CDR3 is TGTGCCATACAGGGTAGCACAGATACGCAGTATTTT.

This chain links TRBV6-5 with TRBJ1-2; D unclear. Germline lookup yields CDR1 MNHEY and CDR2 SVGAGI. Trimming shortened V by 2 bases and J by 4 bases, and 8 bases separated the two germline ends. The CDR3 loop spans 13 amino acids. The chain's CDR3 is CASSYESGYGYTF. CDR3 DNA sequence: TGTGCCAGCAGTTACGAGAGTGGCTATGGCTACACCTTC.

J is TRBJ2-1 and V is TRBV9; 9 positions agree with TRBD2. J was trimmed by 8 bases and V by 4 bases; bases with no gene match: 16. The germline CDR1 and CDR2 sequences are SGDLS and YYNGEE. CDR3 length: 17 amino acids. The CDR3 loop is CASSPEASGTSLHEQFF. In DNA, the CDR3 is TGTGCCAGCAGCCCAGAGGCTAGCGGGACCTCCCTCCATGAGCAGTTCTTC.

The chain has TRBV2 and TRBJ2-1; the D gene is possibly TRBD2 (5 bases). From germline, CDR1 is SNHLY and CDR2 FYNNEI. V gave up 8 bases and J gave up 8 bases, with 13 bases separating them. The CDR3 has 12 amino acids. DNA for the CDR3: TGTGCCAGCCTCCTTCTAGCTTATGAGCAGTTCTTC. Translation: CASLLLAYEQFF.

This clone was recorded only once. In DNA, the CDR3 is TGTGCCAGCAGTTCCCAGGGTCAGGAGCTGTTTTTT. Its protein is CASSSQGQELFF. The chain employs TRBV27 and TRBJ2-2; D might be TRBD1 (5 bases). The CDR3 length is 12 residues. V lost 4 bases, J lost 10 bases, and 10 bases lay in between. Looked up from germline, CDR1 is MNHEY and CDR2 is SMNVEV (reference sequence).

The rearrangement uses TRBV27 and TRBJ2-1, with 12 bases lining up with TRBD2. Germline CDR1 MNHEY, CDR2 SMNVEV (reference sequence). The junction had 8 bases not matched to a gene; V was cut back by 5 bases and J by 6 bases. CDR3 length equals 16 residues. CDR3 bases: TGTGCCAGCAGTCCCCTGCTAGCGGGAGGGGTCAATGAGCAGTTCTTC. Amino acid sequence: CASSPLLAGGVNEQFF.

The rearrangement uses TRBV15 and TRBJ2-1; TRBD2 matches at 7 bases. V lost 5 bases, J lost 2 bases, and 18 bases stayed unmatched. This CDR3 comprises 19 residues. The germline V gene has CDR1 LNHNV and CDR2 YYDKDF (reference sequence). The CDR3 region is CATSGNLAGRTLTYNEQFF. The CDR3 region has the DNA TGTGCCACCAGCGGAAATTTAGCGGGTCGAACCTTAACCTACAATGAGCAGTTCTTC.

This clone was found a few times. V usage is TRBV10-2 and J usage is TRBJ1-1; D is uncertain. Germline lookup yields CDR1 WSHSY and CDR2 SAAADI. V lost 6 bases, J lost 4 bases, and 12 bases lay in between. The CDR3 covers 13 residues. The CDR3 sequence: CASRPTESTEAFF. CDR3 DNA sequence: TGCGCCAGCAGGCCTACAGAATCCACTGAAGCTTTCTTT.

The chain links TRBV11-2 to TRBJ2-1, with 14 nucleotides matching TRBD2. Germline CDR1 and CDR2: SGHAT and FQNNGV. The V and J ends lost 5 bases and 7 bases, in that order; junction bases with no gene match: 7. This CDR3 contains 16 residues. This CDR3 reads CASSPRLAGGENEQFF. CDR3 DNA sequence: TGTGCCAGCAGCCCCCGACTAGCGGGAGGGGAAAATGAGCAGTTCTTC.

CDR3 bases: TGTGCCAGCAGTGAAGGGCGGCGGAAAACCGGGGAGCTGTTTTTT. This sequence encodes CASSEGRRKTGELFF. V gene TRBV6-1 combines with J gene TRBJ2-2; D gene uncertain. CDR1 and CDR2 from the germline V gene are MNHNS and SASEGT. The CDR3 sequence is 15 residues long. Trimming removed 1 base at V and 5 bases at J, with 11 bases between.

This chain uses TRBV2 with TRBJ1-5, with 10 nucleotides matching TRBD1. The J segment lost 3 bases and the V segment lost 6 bases, leaving 5 bases of the junction unmatched. Germline V gene sequence: CDR1 SNHLY, CDR2 FYNNEI. The CDR3 totals 15 residues. The DNA of the CDR3 is TGTGCCAGCAGACCCGGGACAGGGGCCAATCAGCCCCAGCATTTT. Its translation: CASRPGTGANQPQHF.

The chain carries TRBV30 and TRBJ2-2, with TRBD2 identical over 11 bases. V gave up 0 bases and J gave up 7 bases; unmatched junction bases: 16. There are 19 residues in the CDR3. Germline-derived CDR1 and CDR2 are GTSNPN and SVGIG (reference sequence). In DNA form, the CDR3 reads TGTGCCTGGAGTGTACCGTCATTTATTAGCGGGAGGGCCTTCGGGGAGCTGTTTTTT. The encoded protein is CAWSVPSFISGRAFGELFF.

The J gene is TRBJ1-4, the V gene TRBV6-5; 7 bases agree with TRBD1. Trimming at V came to 5 bases and at J to 8 bases, leaving 5 bases not matched to a gene. CDR1 and CDR2 from the germline V gene are MNHEY and SVGAGI. The CDR3 is 13 residues long. The CDR3 coding sequence is TGTGCCAGCAGTCCCGACAGGGACGAAAAACTGTTTTTT. Protein: CASSPDRDEKLFF.